This TCR beta chain was identified during a study of T cell changes during pregnancy in multiple sclerosis. The trim removed 3 bases at V and 2 bases at J, leaving 9 bases unmatched. CDR1 SGDLS and CDR2 YYNGEE come from the germline V gene. The CDR3 is made up of 16 amino acids. Only in-frame clones appear in the TCRdb table, and some are missing; sequencing was by immunoSEQ multiplex PCR. The data show around 80,000 clones, 92% seen once. The chain carries TRBV9 and TRBJ2-7; TRBD1 aligns across 9 bases. The sequencing used peripheral blood, collected before pregnancy. The receptor was derived from a female donor with multiple sclerosis, enrolled in a pregnancy study. The DNA of the CDR3 is TGTGCCAGCAGCGGAACCGGGACAGGGACTACCTACGAGCAGTACTTC. It specifies CASSGTGTGTTYEQYF.